This T cell receptor (beta chain) stems from a study of blood T cell repertoires in COVID-19. Study-level background: There were acute and convalescent COVID-19 samples, and they came from the United States, Italy and Spain.

Seattle-derived patients entered the study during active infection and were followed longitudinally. The repertoire was sequenced with immunoSEQ multiplex PCR; TCRdb's copy has only in-frame clones and lacks some. The sample has around 61,000 clones; roughly nine tenths are singletons. The CDR3 is 13 residues long. Germline values: CDR1 MNHEY, CDR2 SVGAGI. Trimming stripped 5 bases from V and 3 bases from J, with 10 bases between. The chain uses TRBV6-5 and TRBJ1-1; D is unclear. Material for sequencing was peripheral blood. The TCR was taken from an older woman with COVID-19, enrolled during active disease. CDR3 protein: CASSPQMDTEAFF. CDR3 sequence (DNA): TGTGCCAGCAGTCCCCAGATGGACACTGAAGCTTTCTTT.